These T cell receptor beta chains were read from a single sample in a study of blood T cell repertoires in COVID-19. Some clones are missing from TCRdb's copy, which holds only in-frame ones; the method was immunoSEQ multiplex PCR. Of over 140,000 clones in the sample, 70% to 80% were seen once. Specimen: peripheral blood. These receptors originate from a woman aged 50 to 60 with active or convalescent COVID-19. Both conserved end residues are part of each CDR3. Fields, in order: V gene, D gene, clone size, J gene, CDR3 protein, CDR3 DNA. A D gene is named only where the DNA matches it firmly. Not every row has a clone size; where given, it reads once, few, many or a size class.

V gene: TRBV10-1; D gene: TRBD1; clone size: NA; J gene: TRBJ2-7; CDR3 protein: CASLKRGQGAYEQYF; CDR3 DNA: TGCGCCAGCTTAAAACGGGGACAGGGGGCATACGAGCAGTACTTC
V gene: TRBV18; D gene: TRBD1; clone size: NA; J gene: TRBJ1-4; CDR3 protein: CASSEATGSHEKLFF; CDR3 DNA: TGTGCCAGCTCAGAGGCGACAGGGTCGCATGAAAAACTGTTTTTT
V gene: TRBV6-5; D gene: NA; clone size: NA; J gene: TRBJ2-2; CDR3 protein: CASSYLTRNTGELFF; CDR3 DNA: TGTGCCAGCAGTTACCTCACTAGAAACACCGGGGAGCTGTTTTTT
V gene: TRBV5-1; D gene: NA; clone size: NA; J gene: TRBJ1-4; CDR3 protein: CASSLASGSLHSKLFF; CDR3 DNA: TGCGCCAGCAGCTTGGCCTCAGGATCCCTGCATTCAAAACTGTTTTTT
V gene: TRBV30; D gene: NA; clone size: NA; J gene: TRBJ1-3; CDR3 protein: CAWRRREWDTIYF; CDR3 DNA: TGTGCCTGGAGGAGGAGGGAATGGGACACCATATATTTT
V gene: TRBV5-6; D gene: TRBD1; clone size: NA; J gene: TRBJ2-6; CDR3 protein: CASSPMTGAGANVLTF; CDR3 DNA: TGTGCCAGCAGCCCAATGACAGGGGCTGGGGCCAACGTCCTGACTTTC
V gene: TRBV28; D gene: TRBD1; clone size: NA; J gene: TRBJ1-2; CDR3 protein: CASSLSGTGGGNYGYTF; CDR3 DNA: TGTGCCAGCAGTTTATCCGGGACAGGGGGCGGAAACTATGGCTACACCTTC
V gene: TRBV5-1; D gene: NA; clone size: NA; J gene: TRBJ1-2; CDR3 protein: CASSWGQGSNYGYTF; CDR3 DNA: TGCGCCAGCAGCTGGGGCCAGGGATCGAACTATGGCTACACCTTC
V gene: TRBV29-1; D gene: TRBD2; clone size: NA; J gene: TRBJ2-1; CDR3 protein: CSVEARGGSGNEQFF; CDR3 DNA: TGCAGCGTTGAAGCCCGGGGGGGTAGCGGCAATGAGCAGTTCTTC
V gene: TRBV20-1; D gene: NA; clone size: few; J gene: TRBJ1-4; CDR3 protein: CSARVEEKLFF; CDR3 DNA: TGCAGTGCCAGGGTAGAGGAAAAACTGTTTTTT
V gene: TRBV30; D gene: NA; clone size: NA; J gene: TRBJ2-1; CDR3 protein: CAWTQYRSSYNEQFF; CDR3 DNA: TGTGCCTGGACCCAATACCGGAGCTCCTACAATGAGCAGTTCTTC
V gene: TRBV11-2; D gene: TRBD2; clone size: NA; J gene: TRBJ2-7; CDR3 protein: CASSLQWTSGSSYYEQYF; CDR3 DNA: TGTGCCAGCAGCTTACAATGGACTAGCGGCTCGTCGTACTACGAGCAGTACTTC
V gene: TRBV7-3; D gene: NA; clone size: NA; J gene: TRBJ2-3; CDR3 protein: CASSPQGLGSRATQYF; CDR3 DNA: TGTGCCAGCAGCCCCCAGGGACTGGGCTCCAGGGCGACGCAGTATTTT
V gene: TRBV3-1/TRBV3-2; D gene: TRBD1; clone size: NA; J gene: TRBJ2-7; CDR3 protein: CASQGAYEQYF; CDR3 DNA: TGTGCCAGTCAGGGGGCCTACGAGCAGTACTTC
V gene: TRBV7-8; D gene: NA; clone size: NA; J gene: TRBJ2-1; CDR3 protein: CASSLDLATAYNEQFF; CDR3 DNA: TGTGCCAGCAGCTTAGACCTAGCAACGGCCTACAATGAGCAGTTCTTC
V gene: TRBV5-5; D gene: NA; clone size: NA; J gene: TRBJ1-5; CDR3 protein: CASSPPGGGNQPQHF; CDR3 DNA: TGTGCCAGCAGCCCTCCGGGGGGTGGCAATCAGCCCCAGCATTTT
V gene: TRBV29-1; D gene: NA; clone size: NA; J gene: TRBJ2-3; CDR3 protein: CSVGALLNPDTQYF; CDR3 DNA: TGCAGCGTTGGGGCTCTTCTAAACCCAGATACGCAGTATTTT
V gene: TRBV27; D gene: TRBD2; clone size: NA; J gene: TRBJ2-1; CDR3 protein: CASSPGTSLFGEQFF; CDR3 DNA: TGTGCCAGCAGTCCCGGGACTAGCCTATTCGGTGAGCAGTTCTTC
V gene: TRBV7-2; D gene: TRBD2; clone size: NA; J gene: TRBJ2-1; CDR3 protein: CASSLTSGAKYNEQFF; CDR3 DNA: TGTGCCAGCAGCTTAACTAGCGGGGCCAAGTACAATGAGCAGTTCTTC
V gene: TRBV6-5; D gene: TRBD1; clone size: NA; J gene: TRBJ1-2; CDR3 protein: CASSYGTGGLDGYTF; CDR3 DNA: TGTGCCAGCAGTTACGGGACAGGGGGCCTGGATGGCTACACCTTC
V gene: TRBV12-3/TRBV12-4; D gene: NA; clone size: NA; J gene: TRBJ1-4; CDR3 protein: CASRRGATEKLFF; CDR3 DNA: TGTGCCAGCAGGCGGGGGGCTACTGAAAAACTGTTTTTT
V gene: TRBV3-1/TRBV3-2; D gene: NA; clone size: NA; J gene: TRBJ2-4; CDR3 protein: CASSLGGDKNIQYF; CDR3 DNA: TGTGCCAGCAGCTTGGGAGGAGACAAAAACATTCAGTACTTC